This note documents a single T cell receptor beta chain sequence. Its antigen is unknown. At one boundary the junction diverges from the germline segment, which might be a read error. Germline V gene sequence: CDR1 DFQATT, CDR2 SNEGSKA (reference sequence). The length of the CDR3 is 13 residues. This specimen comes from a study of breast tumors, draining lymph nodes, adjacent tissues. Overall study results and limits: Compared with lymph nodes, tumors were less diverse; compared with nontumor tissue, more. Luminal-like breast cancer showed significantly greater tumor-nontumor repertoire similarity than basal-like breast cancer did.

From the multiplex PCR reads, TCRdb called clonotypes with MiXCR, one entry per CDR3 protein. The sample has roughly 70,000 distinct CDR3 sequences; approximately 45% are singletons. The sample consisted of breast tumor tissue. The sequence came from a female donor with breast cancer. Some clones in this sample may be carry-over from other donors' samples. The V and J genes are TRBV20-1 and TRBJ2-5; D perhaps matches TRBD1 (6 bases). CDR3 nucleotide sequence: TGCAGTGCTGCCCCCCAGGGGAAAGAGGCCCAGTACTTC. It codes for CSAAPQGKEAQYF.